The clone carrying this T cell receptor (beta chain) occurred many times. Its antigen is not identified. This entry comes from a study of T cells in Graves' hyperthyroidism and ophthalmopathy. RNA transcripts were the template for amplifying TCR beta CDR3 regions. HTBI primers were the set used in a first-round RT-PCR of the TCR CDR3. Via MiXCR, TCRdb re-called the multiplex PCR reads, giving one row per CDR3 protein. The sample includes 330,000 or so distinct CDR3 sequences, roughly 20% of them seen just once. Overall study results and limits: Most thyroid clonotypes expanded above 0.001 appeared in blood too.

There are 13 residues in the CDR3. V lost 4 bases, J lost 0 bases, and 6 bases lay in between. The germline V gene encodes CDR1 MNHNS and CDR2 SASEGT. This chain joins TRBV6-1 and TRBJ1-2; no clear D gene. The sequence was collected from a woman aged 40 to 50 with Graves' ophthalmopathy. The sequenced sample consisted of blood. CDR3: CASSANPNYGYTF. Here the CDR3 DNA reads TGTGCCAGCAGTGCGAATCCTAACTATGGCTACACCTTC.